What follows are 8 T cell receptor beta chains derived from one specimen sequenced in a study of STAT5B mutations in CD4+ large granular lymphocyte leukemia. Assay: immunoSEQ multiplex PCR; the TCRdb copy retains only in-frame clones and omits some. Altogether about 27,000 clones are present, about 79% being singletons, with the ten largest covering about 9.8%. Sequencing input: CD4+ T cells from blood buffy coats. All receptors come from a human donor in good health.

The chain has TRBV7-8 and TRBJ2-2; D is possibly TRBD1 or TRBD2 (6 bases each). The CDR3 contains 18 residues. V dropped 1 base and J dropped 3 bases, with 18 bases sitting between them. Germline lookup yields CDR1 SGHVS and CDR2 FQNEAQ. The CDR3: CASSLGGLARRDTGELFF. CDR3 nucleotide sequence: TGTGCCAGCAGCTTAGGGGGGCTAGCGCGTCGGGACACCGGGGAGCTGTTTTTT.

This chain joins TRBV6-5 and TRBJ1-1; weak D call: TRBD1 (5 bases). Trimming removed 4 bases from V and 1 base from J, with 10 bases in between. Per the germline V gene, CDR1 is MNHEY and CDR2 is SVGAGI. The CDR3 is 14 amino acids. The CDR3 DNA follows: TGTGCCAGCAGTTTCAGGGCCGCGAACACTGAAGCTTTCTTT. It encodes CASSFRAANTEAFF.

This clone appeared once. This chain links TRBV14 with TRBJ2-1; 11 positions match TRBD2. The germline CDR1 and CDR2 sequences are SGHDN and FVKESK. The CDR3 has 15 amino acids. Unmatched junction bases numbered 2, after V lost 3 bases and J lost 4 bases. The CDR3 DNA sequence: TGTGCCAGCAGCCAGGGACTAGCGGCATACAATGAGCAGTTCTTC. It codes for CASSQGLAAYNEQFF.

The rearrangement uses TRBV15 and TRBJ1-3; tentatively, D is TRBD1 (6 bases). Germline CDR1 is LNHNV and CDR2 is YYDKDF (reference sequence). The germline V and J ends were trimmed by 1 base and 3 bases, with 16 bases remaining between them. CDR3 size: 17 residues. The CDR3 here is CATSRGIRGGDGNTIYF. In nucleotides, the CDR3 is TGTGCCACCAGCAGAGGGATTCGAGGGGGGGATGGAAACACCATATATTTT.

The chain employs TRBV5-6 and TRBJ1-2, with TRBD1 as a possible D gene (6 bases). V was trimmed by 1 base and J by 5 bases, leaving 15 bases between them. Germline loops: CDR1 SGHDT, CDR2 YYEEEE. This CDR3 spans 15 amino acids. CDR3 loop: CASSLSGGQYYGYTF. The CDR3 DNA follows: TGTGCCAGCAGCTTGAGCGGGGGGCAATATTATGGCTACACCTTC. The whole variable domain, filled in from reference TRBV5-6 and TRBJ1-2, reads DAGVTQSPTHLIKTRGQQVTLRCSPKSGHDTVSWYQQALGQGPQFIFQYYEEEERQRGNFPDRFSGHQFPNYSSELNVNALLLGDSALYLCASSLSGGQYYGYTFGSGTRLTVV.

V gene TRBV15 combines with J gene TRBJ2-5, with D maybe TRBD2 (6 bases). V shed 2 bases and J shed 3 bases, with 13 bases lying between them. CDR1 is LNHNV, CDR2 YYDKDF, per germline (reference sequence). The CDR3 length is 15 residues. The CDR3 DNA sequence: TGTGCCACCAGCAGACAAAATGGAGGGGAAGAGACCCAGTACTTC. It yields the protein CATSRQNGGEETQYF.

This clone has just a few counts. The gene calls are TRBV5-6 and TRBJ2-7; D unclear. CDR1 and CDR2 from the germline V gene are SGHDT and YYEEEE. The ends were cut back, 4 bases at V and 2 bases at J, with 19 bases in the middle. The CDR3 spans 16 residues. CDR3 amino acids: CASSHFRTGQTYEQYF. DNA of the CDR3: TGTGCCAGCAGCCACTTTAGGACGGGCCAAACCTACGAGCAGTACTTC.

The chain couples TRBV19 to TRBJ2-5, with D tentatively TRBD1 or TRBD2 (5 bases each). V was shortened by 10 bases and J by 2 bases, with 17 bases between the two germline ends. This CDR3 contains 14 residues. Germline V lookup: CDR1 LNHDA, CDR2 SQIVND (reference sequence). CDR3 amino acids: CATTPMWGQETQYF. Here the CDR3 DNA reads TGTGCCACTACACCCATGTGGGGGCAAGAGACCCAGTACTTC.